These T cell receptor beta chains were read from a single sample in a study of blood T cell repertoires in COVID-19. Produced via immunoSEQ multiplex PCR; TCRdb's table is partial and in-frame only. The repertoire includes a few hundred thousand clones, 89% of them detected once, and approximately 3% sits in the top ten. Sequenced input: peripheral blood. These receptors all stem from a woman under 40 with COVID-19, enrolled during active disease. CDR3s leave out the opening cysteine and the closing phenylalanine or tryptophan. The D gene is left open where the match is weak.

v_call: TRBV27
d_call: NA
cdr3_aa: ASSSYSAENTEAF

v_call: TRBV4-3
d_call: TRBD1
cdr3_aa: ASSQTRDRVRVEQY

v_call: TRBV19
d_call: TRBD1
cdr3_aa: ASSDRDRGYEQY

v_call: TRBV29-1
d_call: TRBD2
cdr3_aa: SVEARSSGAYEQY

v_call: TRBV19
d_call: NA
cdr3_aa: ASTLRYSYNEQF

v_call: TRBV21-1
d_call: NA
cdr3_aa: AYHGLDQETQY

v_call: TRBV12-3/TRBV12-4
d_call: NA
cdr3_aa: ASYLNYGYT

v_call: TRBV7-8
d_call: NA
cdr3_aa: ASSSTLTAGLHQPQH

v_call: TRBV11-2
d_call: TRBD1
cdr3_aa: ASSPQGAGNSPLH

v_call: TRBV28
d_call: TRBD1
cdr3_aa: ASRPGQGVSEKLF

v_call: TRBV27
d_call: TRBD1
cdr3_aa: ASSLAGGFTGELF

v_call: TRBV20-1
d_call: NA
cdr3_aa: SVHPAGGYT

v_call: TRBV9
d_call: NA
cdr3_aa: ASSPTQGRSGYT

v_call: TRBV6-9
d_call: TRBD1
cdr3_aa: ANGTGGEFSNQPQH

v_call: TRBV27
d_call: NA
cdr3_aa: ASSLSWGHSNQPQH

v_call: TRBV5-6
d_call: NA
cdr3_aa: ASSFGYNEQF

v_call: TRBV7-9
d_call: NA
cdr3_aa: ASSLGAAVTGELF

v_call: TRBV19
d_call: TRBD1
cdr3_aa: ASSIDRQGADEQF

v_call: TRBV5-4
d_call: TRBD1
cdr3_aa: ASSHTDRTSNEKLF

v_call: TRBV3-1/TRBV3-2
d_call: NA
cdr3_aa: ASSQRAITRNEQF

v_call: TRBV7-9
d_call: TRBD1
cdr3_aa: ASSSSGTASSYNEQF

v_call: TRBV6-2/TRBV6-3
d_call: NA
cdr3_aa: ASSPAGRTNEKLF

v_call: TRBV6-6
d_call: NA
cdr3_aa: ASSLFGENQPQH

v_call: TRBV7-7
d_call: NA
cdr3_aa: ASSSQGLGSEQF

v_call: TRBV29-1
d_call: NA
cdr3_aa: SVILGWRGELF

v_call: TRBV24-1
d_call: TRBD1
cdr3_aa: ATSDPRDRAAQH

v_call: TRBV5-4
d_call: NA
cdr3_aa: ASRTDRSYGYT

v_call: TRBV6-5
d_call: NA
cdr3_aa: ASRDRGQNTGELF

v_call: TRBV2
d_call: NA
cdr3_aa: ASSDQATAF

v_call: TRBV3-1/TRBV3-2
d_call: NA
cdr3_aa: ASSQGQGYSPLH

v_call: TRBV10-3
d_call: NA
cdr3_aa: AISESAGSTDTQY

v_call: TRBV18
d_call: NA
cdr3_aa: ASSPPNSPAGTGELF

v_call: TRBV28
d_call: NA
cdr3_aa: ASSLAGEQETQY

v_call: TRBV6-1
d_call: NA
cdr3_aa: ASSDKGEGNQPQH

v_call: TRBV4-3
d_call: TRBD2
cdr3_aa: ASSQEGEGEETQY

v_call: TRBV13
d_call: NA
cdr3_aa: ASSPLAGELF

v_call: TRBV28
d_call: NA
cdr3_aa: ASSFLGARGYGYT

v_call: TRBV2
d_call: NA
cdr3_aa: ASSEVASRLETQY

v_call: TRBV5-1
d_call: NA
cdr3_aa: ASSLDPTGITNEKLF

v_call: TRBV18
d_call: NA
cdr3_aa: ASSPPGDGNTIY

v_call: TRBV6-5
d_call: NA
cdr3_aa: ASSPLVETGELF

v_call: TRBV7-2
d_call: NA
cdr3_aa: ASSRGFFGDEQF

v_call: TRBV19
d_call: NA
cdr3_aa: ASSQGIRQPQH

v_call: TRBV29-1
d_call: NA
cdr3_aa: SVARTGIWDGYT

v_call: TRBV7-8
d_call: NA
cdr3_aa: ASSSVGLGTDTQY

v_call: TRBV7-9
d_call: NA
cdr3_aa: ASSLGSLLMNTEAF

v_call: TRBV19
d_call: TRBD1
cdr3_aa: ASSIETRGQGQGGYT

v_call: TRBV2
d_call: NA
cdr3_aa: ASSEMATTGELF

v_call: TRBV11-1
d_call: NA
cdr3_aa: ASSLSKTGGNTIY

v_call: TRBV27
d_call: NA
cdr3_aa: ASSYRAQRGTDTQY

v_call: TRBV11-3
d_call: TRBD2
cdr3_aa: ASTNLAGGVTGELF

v_call: TRBV5-4
d_call: NA
cdr3_aa: ASSLVSRTEAF

v_call: TRBV6-5
d_call: TRBD1
cdr3_aa: ASTQGGGQPQH